The 13 T cell receptor beta chains below come from one sample, sequenced in a study of CD8 T cells in Susac syndrome (dated by TCRdb to between 2019 and 2020). To prepare the library, the immunoSEQ multiplex PCR assay was applied. RNA was extracted using the RNeasy kit, and roughly 0.5 to 1 microgram was reverse transcribed with random hexamers. Using fastp at Q25 and MiXCR, TCRdb reprocessed the public reads and kept productive beta chains. One record per CDR3 amino acid sequence lists the most common genes and DNA. This sample holds 150,000 to 200,000 distinct CDR3 sequences; over 85% were observed only once. Of the sample, around 0.1% falls within the top ten clones. The specimen sequenced was CD4+ T cells from PBMCs. Every receptor here comes from a human donor with multiple sclerosis.

This chain links TRBV29-1 with TRBJ2-7, with TRBD1 matching over 10 bases. There are 18 residues in the CDR3. V lost 0 bases, J lost 5 bases, and 16 bases stayed unmatched. CDR1 is SQVTM and CDR2 is ANQGSEA in the germline V gene. The CDR3 bases are TGCAGCGTTGAAGATACGGGCCAGGCGACAGGGGGCCACCACGAGCAGTACTTC. Its protein is CSVEDTGQATGGHHEQYF.

The chain is built from TRBV4-3 and TRBJ1-3, with D unclear. In germline, CDR1 is LGHNA, CDR2 YSLEER. The length of the CDR3 is 16 residues. V lost 0 bases, J lost 0 bases, and 9 bases lay in between. The CDR3 nucleotides read TGCGCCAGCAGCCAAGATGGGTTAGACTCTGGAAACACCATATATTTT. This translates into CASSQDGLDSGNTIYF.

The chain carries TRBV27 and TRBJ1-2, with 9 bases that match TRBD1. Germline CDR1 and CDR2: MNHEY and SMNVEV (reference sequence). There are 14 residues in the CDR3. The V gene end was trimmed by 5 bases and the J gene end by 5 bases; junction bases not matched to a gene: 6. In nucleotides, the CDR3 is TGTGCCAGCAGTAAACAGGGGGCGGGGTATGGCTACACCTTC. Residues: CASSKQGAGYGYTF.

V gene TRBV6-2 or TRBV6-3 combines with J gene TRBJ2-7, with D maybe TRBD2 (6 bases). Looked up from germline, CDR1 is MNHEY and CDR2 is SVGEGT. V lost 6 bases and J lost 2, with 14 bases in between. There are 14 residues in the CDR3. DNA of the CDR3: TGTGCCAGCAGAAGACTTAGCGGTCCCTACGAGCAGTACTTC. The encoded protein is CASRRLSGPYEQYF.

The rearrangement joins TRBV12-3 or TRBV12-4 to TRBJ1-5; TRBD1 might be the D (6 bases). This CDR3 is 14 amino acids long. V lost 7 bases, J lost 7 bases, and 17 bases lay in between. The DNA of the CDR3 is TGTGCCAGCACTCCTCGGGAGGGGGGGCAGCCCCAGCATTTT. Translated, it gives CASTPREGGQPQHF.

The chain couples TRBV20-1 to TRBJ2-7; 7 nucleotides align to TRBD2. The J segment lost 1 base and the V segment lost 5 bases, leaving 8 bases of the junction unmatched. There are 14 residues in the CDR3. Germline loops: CDR1 DFQATT, CDR2 SNEGSKA (reference sequence). The CDR3: CSAGFRTSSYEQYF. CDR3 in DNA: TGCAGTGCTGGATTCAGGACTAGTTCCTACGAGCAGTACTTC.

V is TRBV10-3 and J is TRBJ2-5; 8 bases are shared with TRBD1. This CDR3 comprises 13 residues. After removal of 4 bases from V and 4 bases from J, the junction contained 2 bases not matched to a gene. Germline values: CDR1 ENHRY, CDR2 SYGVKD. DNA of the CDR3: TGTGCCATCAGTGGACAGGGGATAGAGACCCAGTACTTC. This translates into CAISGQGIETQYF.

The sample holds a few counts of this clonotype. The chain uses TRBV11-3 and TRBJ1-1; unclear D gene. Between the trimmed V and J ends, which lost 1 base and 3 bases, there was a span of 6 bases. Germline V CDR1 and CDR2: SGHNT, YENEEA. The CDR3 is 13 residues long. CDR3 nucleotide sequence: TGTGCCAGCAGCTTAGGGACGGACACTGAAGCTTTCTTT. It specifies CASSLGTDTEAFF.

This clonotype has just one count. The V and J genes are TRBV2 and TRBJ1-1, with 9 bases lining up with TRBD1. The CDR3 contains 14 residues. V dropped 2 bases and J dropped 5; count of bases not matched to a gene: 3. The germline V gene has CDR1 SNHLY and CDR2 FYNNEI. The DNA of the CDR3 is TGTGCCAGCAGTGAACTAGGGACAGGGACTGAAGCTTTCTTT. This codes for CASSELGTGTEAFF. The full variable domain, rest sourced from reference TRBV2 and TRBJ1-1, is EPEVTQTPSHQVTQMGQEVILRCVPISNHLYFYWYRQILGQKVEFLVSFYNNEISEKSEIFDDQFSVERPDGSNFTLKIRSTKLEDSAMYFCASSELGTGTEAFFGQGTRLTVV.

The chain couples TRBV6-2 or TRBV6-3 to TRBJ2-3; D gene uncertain. Deletions cut 0 bases from V and 2 bases from J, with 15 bases between. Germline V gene sequence: CDR1 MNHEY, CDR2 SVGEGT. This CDR3 is built from 17 residues. CDR3 residues: CASSYSGPTSITDTQYF. The CDR3 DNA reads as TGTGCCAGCAGTTACTCGGGCCCGACCTCCATCACAGATACGCAGTATTTT.

The V gene is TRBV28, the J gene TRBJ1-1; a weak D match, TRBD1 (5 bases). V was cut by 6 bases and J by 5 bases, with 16 bases left in between. In germline, CDR1 is MDHEN, CDR2 SYDVKM. CDR3 length: 14 residues. The CDR3 sequence is CASREWQGETEAFF. DNA for the CDR3: TGTGCCAGCAGGGAATGGCAGGGAGAGACTGAAGCTTTCTTT.

The chain combines TRBV19 with TRBJ1-5, with D unresolved. From germline, CDR1 is LNHDA and CDR2 SQIVND (reference sequence). There are 15 residues in the CDR3. Trimming pared 7 bases from V and 2 bases from J, leaving 15 bases between. The CDR3 nucleotides are TGTGCCAGTACAGGTGCAGAAGCTGGCAATCAGCCCCAGCATTTT. Its protein product is CASTGAEAGNQPQHF.

The chain carries TRBV9 and TRBJ2-7; no firm D call. Germline V gene data show CDR1 as SGDLS and CDR2 as YYNGEE. The CDR3 contains 14 residues. V gave up 0 bases and J gave up 1 base, with 8 bases separating them. CDR3 loop: CASSVEQHSYEQYF. The CDR3 nucleotides are TGTGCCAGCAGCGTAGAACAGCATTCCTACGAGCAGTACTTC.